Detailed here is one T cell receptor (beta chain). The sample belongs to a study of control samples from healthy donors and cancer patients. Libraries were prepared by immunoSEQ multiplex PCR; TCRdb keeps only in-frame clonotypes and omits some of them. The data contain roughly 150,000 clones, about 90% of them singletons. Germline V gene lookup returns CDR1 LNHDA and CDR2 SQIVND (reference sequence). V was clipped by 7 bases and J by 6 bases, with 15 bases between them. The CDR3 extends over 13 amino acids. The TCR comes from a man younger than 30 in good health. The chain uses TRBV19 and TRBJ1-1, with D maybe TRBD1 (6 bases). The material sequenced was blood. The CDR3: CASNKQGLAEAFF. The DNA for the CDR3 is TGTGCCAGTAATAAACAGGGACTAGCTGAAGCTTTCTTT.